The 4 T cell receptor beta chains below were found in one sample sequenced in a study of cytomegalovirus exposure and HLA in healthy donors. Clones were sequenced by immunoSEQ multiplex PCR, and TCRdb holds only the in-frame ones, with some missing. The sample lists a few hundred thousand clones; 75% to 95% were seen once. Sample: PBMCs. The receptors originated from a woman younger than 30 in good health and CMV-seronegative.

The CDR3: CASSIEGAVYEQYF. In DNA form, the CDR3 reads TGTGCCAGTAGTATAGAGGGGGCAGTCTACGAGCAGTACTTC. The gene calls are TRBV19 and TRBJ2-7, with D tentatively TRBD1 (6 bases). Germline V gene sequence: CDR1 LNHDA, CDR2 SQIVND (reference sequence). The length of the CDR3 is 14 residues. Trimming left V 0 bases short and J 3 bases short, with 9 bases between.

The chain's CDR3 is CASSFGLAGGWSYNEQFF. CDR3 DNA sequence: TGTGCCAGCAGCTTCGGACTAGCGGGAGGGTGGTCCTACAATGAGCAGTTCTTC. This sequence joins TRBV7-2 and TRBJ2-1; 15 positions match TRBD2. V lost 3 bases and J lost 1; bases outside the gene matches: 4. This CDR3 comprises 18 residues. CDR1 and CDR2 from the germline V gene are SGHTA and FQGNSA.

This clone was counted once. This sequence joins TRBV9 and TRBJ1-1, with D uncertain. CDR1 is SGDLS, CDR2 YYNGEE, per germline. The CDR3 loop spans 13 amino acids. Trimming took off 6 bases at V and 2 bases at J, with 11 bases between the two ends. As DNA, the CDR3 is TGTGCCAGCACCGCCTCGGGAAACACTGAAGCTTTCTTT. Translated, it gives CASTASGNTEAFF.

This clone was detected only a few times. This sequence joins TRBV5-1 and TRBJ1-6; no clear D gene. The length of the CDR3 is 15 residues. V gave up 0 bases and J gave up 6 bases, with 10 bases separating them. Germline CDR1 is SGHRS and CDR2 is YFSETQ. CDR3 nucleotide sequence: TGCGCCAGCAGCTTGGACAGCTCGATTAATTCACCCCTCCACTTT. This translates into CASSLDSSINSPLHF.